The 30 T cell receptor beta chains in this list originate from one sample, sequenced in a study of vaccination effects on CD4 cells after COVID-19. At the end of 9 to 11 days of culture, CD4+ T cells were isolated. Participants each got two BNT162b2 or mRNA-1273 vaccine doses. Data came from immunoSEQ multiplex PCR; TCRdb stores just in-frame clones and leaves some out. The sample contains 50,000 to 60,000 clones, approximately 80% of which appear only once. Their antigens are not known. The source was CD4+ T cells from PBMCs cultured without peptide, collected after COVID-19 vaccination. These receptors were collected from a human donor who received a COVID-19 vaccine.

In its sample, this clone was seen a few times. The chain employs TRBV18 and TRBJ1-5, with TRBD1 identical over 9 bases. The length of the CDR3 is 15 residues. Germline V gene sequence: CDR1 KGHSH, CDR2 LQKENI. Unmatched junction bases numbered 6, after V lost 2 bases and J lost 7 bases. The CDR3 DNA is TGTGCCAGCTCACCAGGTACAGGGGGCCAACAGCCCCAGCATTTT. Translation: CASSPGTGGQQPQHF.

This clone was observed a handful of times. V is TRBV11-3 and J is TRBJ2-1; D gene unclear. The germline V gene has CDR1 SGHNT and CDR2 YENEEA. There are 15 residues in the CDR3. Trimming pared 3 bases from V and 0 bases from J, leaving 9 bases between. The CDR3 DNA reads as TGTGCCAGCAGCTTTAGTCCAAGCTCCTACAATGAGCAGTTCTTC. This codes for CASSFSPSSYNEQFF.

The chain combines TRBV11-1 with TRBJ2-7; D is perhaps TRBD2 (6 bases). The V gene lost 3 bases and the J gene lost 6 bases, with 15 bases spanning the gap. The CDR3 contains 14 residues. Germline V lookup: CDR1 SGHAT, CDR2 FQDESV (reference sequence). Written as DNA, the CDR3 is TGTGCCAGCAGCTTTGCGGGGCATCCCGGCGAGCAGTACTTC. This sequence encodes CASSFAGHPGEQYF.

The CDR3 protein is CASSSGRYTEAFF. The CDR3, as DNA: TGTGCCAGCAGTTCTGGACGTTACACTGAAGCTTTCTTT. V gene TRBV12-3 or TRBV12-4 combines with J gene TRBJ1-1; no definite D call. Trimming took 4 bases from V and 3 from J, leaving 9 bases between them. CDR3 size: 13 residues.

This chain connects TRBV21-1 to TRBJ2-5; the table's D call, TRBD2, was not checked against the DNA. TRBV21-1 is a listed pseudogene. This CDR3 is built from 16 residues. The CDR3: CASSGKSRGAGETQYF. CDR3 bases: TGTGCCAGCAGCGGAAAATCCCGGGGGGCAGGGGAGACCCAGTACTTC.

The chain carries TRBV7-2 and TRBJ2-3; D is ambiguous. Germline V gene lookup returns CDR1 SGHTA and CDR2 FQGNSA. V was cut by 1 base and J by 1 base, with 9 bases left in between. The CDR3 length is 15 residues. CDR3 loop: CASSLGPPGTDTQYF. The CDR3 DNA reads as TGTGCCAGCAGCTTAGGACCTCCGGGCACAGATACGCAGTATTTT.

The chain combines TRBV18 with TRBJ2-3; 7 nucleotides match TRBD1. Germline CDR1 and CDR2: KGHSH and LQKENI. This CDR3 spans 16 amino acids. V was pared by 1 base and J by 1 base, with 5 bases of the junction left unmatched. The CDR3 DNA reads TGTGCCAGCTCACCACGAAGACAGGGTGGCACAGATACGCAGTATTTT. It codes for CASSPRRQGGTDTQYF.

The chain uses TRBV28 and TRBJ2-2; 14 nucleotides match TRBD2. Germline lookup yields CDR1 MDHEN and CDR2 SYDVKM. The length of the CDR3 is 18 residues. The J segment lost 6 bases and the V segment lost 2 bases, leaving 8 bases of the junction unmatched. The CDR3 loop is CASSLNAGGLAGAGELFF. For the CDR3, the DNA is TGTGCCAGCAGTTTAAATGCGGGGGGACTAGCGGGAGCCGGGGAGCTGTTTTTT.

In its sample, this clone was seen a few times. The chain is built from TRBV4-1 and TRBJ2-2; TRBD2 agrees at 8 bases. This CDR3 spans 17 amino acids. Germline assignment: CDR1 MGHRA and CDR2 YSYEKL. V shed 1 base, J shed 4 bases, and the junction held 8 bases outside the gene matches. The CDR3 spells CASSQGASGLGTGELFF. The CDR3 bases are TGCGCCAGCAGCCAAGGAGCTTCGGGACTAGGCACCGGGGAGCTGTTTTTT.

The chain links TRBV6-5 to TRBJ2-1, with a possible D match to TRBD2 (6 bases). V was trimmed by 7 bases and J by 4 bases, leaving 11 bases between them. This CDR3 is 13 amino acids long. Germline CDR1 reads MNHEY; CDR2 reads SVGAGI. CDR3 residues: CASTGRGYNEQFF. DNA for the CDR3: TGTGCCAGCACCGGACGGGGGTACAATGAGCAGTTCTTC.

The chain employs TRBV6-2 or TRBV6-3 and TRBJ2-1, with 9 positions matching TRBD1. The V gene's germline CDR1 is MNHEY and CDR2 SVGEGT. Germline trimming cut 6 bases from V and 5 bases from J; bases unmatched to any gene: 8. CDR3 length: 15 residues. The CDR3 loop is CASSPGTGKNNEQFF. CDR3 DNA sequence: TGTGCCAGCAGCCCCGGGACAGGGAAAAACAATGAGCAGTTCTTC.

This chain's CDR3 is CASGSGSNYGYTF. CDR3 nucleotide sequence: TGTGCCAGTGGTAGCGGTTCTAACTATGGCTACACCTTC. This chain connects TRBV6-5 to TRBJ1-2; D is unresolved. This CDR3 region has 13 residues. From germline, CDR1 is MNHEY and CDR2 SVGAGI. Trimming removed 9 bases from V and 0 bases from J, with 11 bases in between.

This clone was found once. The chain couples TRBV10-3 to TRBJ2-5; possible D gene TRBD1, 5 bases. Germline-derived CDR1 and CDR2 are ENHRY and SYGVKD. The CDR3 contains 15 residues. Trimming stripped 0 bases from V and 1 base from J, with 9 bases between. CDR3 sequence reads: CAISESVDSQETQYF. The CDR3 bases are TGTGCCATCAGTGAGTCGGTAGACAGCCAAGAGACCCAGTACTTC.

This clone was seen once. The rearrangement joins TRBV5-4 to TRBJ2-7; D is uncertain. This CDR3 is built from 12 residues. The V gene's germline CDR1 is SGHNT and CDR2 YYREEE (reference sequence). V lost 2 bases and J 3 bases, leaving 6 bases between the germline ends. In nucleotides, the CDR3 is TGTGCCAGCAGCTTAGACCTCTACGAGCAGTACTTC. This gives the protein CASSLDLYEQYF.

V is TRBV3-1 (or the pseudogene TRBV3-2) and J is TRBJ2-1; D perhaps matches TRBD1 (5 bases). Germline V gene lookup returns CDR1 LGHDT and CDR2 YNNKEL (reference sequence). The CDR3 runs to 14 residues. Trimming took off 5 bases at V and 6 bases at J, with 14 bases between the two ends. CDR3 protein: CASSDRTGFNEQFF. CDR3 in DNA: TGTGCCAGCAGCGACCGCACAGGATTCAATGAGCAGTTCTTC.

This clone occurred a few times. The V call is TRBV7-2, the J call TRBJ1-2; TRBD1 aligns across 7 bases. Germline lookup yields CDR1 SGHTA and CDR2 FQGNSA. J was trimmed by 7 bases and V by 5 bases; bases with no gene match: 7. The CDR3 loop spans 13 amino acids. The CDR3 DNA reads as TGTGCCAGCAGCGAACAGGGGCTAGTTGGCTACACCTTC. Protein sequence: CASSEQGLVGYTF.

The chain employs TRBV7-2 and TRBJ1-2; D call uncertain. V was trimmed by 1 base and J by 4 bases, leaving 16 bases between them. Germline V CDR1 and CDR2: SGHTA, FQGNSA. The CDR3 sequence is 16 residues long. CDR3 DNA sequence: TGTGCCAGCAGCTTAGGTTTCCGGGGAGGGAGCTATGGCTACACCTTC. This codes for CASSLGFRGGSYGYTF. The full variable domain, with the rest looked up from reference TRBV7-2 and TRBJ1-2, is GAGVSQSPSNKVTEKGKDVELRCDPISGHTALYWYRQSLGQGLEFLIYFQGNSAPDKSGLPSDRFSAERTGGSVSTLTIQRTQQEDSAVYLCASSLGFRGGSYGYTFGSGTRLTVV.

V gene TRBV6-5 combines with J gene TRBJ1-3; 9 bases are a match to TRBD1. The CDR3 is 15 amino acids. Germline V gives CDR1 MNHEY, CDR2 SVGAGI. With 8 bases clipped from V and 0 bases from J, the junction kept 5 bases outside the gene matches. CDR3 nucleotide sequence: TGTGCCAGCCGGGACAGGGCTCGCTCTGGAAACACCATATATTTT. Its translation: CASRDRARSGNTIYF.

The chain couples TRBV19 to TRBJ2-3; D gene uncertain. Germline V gives CDR1 LNHDA, CDR2 SQIVND (reference sequence). V was clipped by 4 bases and J by 0 bases, with 5 bases between them. The CDR3 loop spans 13 amino acids. CDR3 DNA: TGTGCCAGTAGTACCCACAGCACAGATACGCAGTATTTT. Translated: CASSTHSTDTQYF.

The chain links TRBV6-1 to TRBJ1-5, with 7 bases that match TRBD1. The CDR3 sequence is 16 residues long. V gave up 4 bases and J gave up 3 bases; unmatched junction bases: 9. Germline loops: CDR1 MNHNS, CDR2 SASEGT. This CDR3 reads CASSVMGQSFNQPQHF. CDR3 DNA: TGTGCCAGCAGTGTAATGGGACAGTCATTCAATCAGCCCCAGCATTTT.

The chain employs TRBV7-2 and TRBJ2-3; TRBD2 might be the D (6 bases). This CDR3 contains 11 residues. The germline V and J ends were trimmed by 6 bases and 12 bases, with 13 bases remaining between them. Germline assignment: CDR1 SGHTA and CDR2 FQGNSA. The CDR3 DNA follows: TGTGCCAGCAGGGCGGGACTTACTCAGTATTTT. It specifies CASRAGLTQYF. The full variable domain, with the rest looked up from reference TRBV7-2 and TRBJ2-3, is GAGVSQSPSNKVTEKGKDVELRCDPISGHTALYWYRQSLGQGLEFLIYFQGNSAPDKSGLPSDRFSAERTGGSVSTLTIQRTQQEDSAVYLCASRAGLTQYFGPGTRLTVL.

The chain recombines TRBV3-1 (or the pseudogene TRBV3-2) with TRBJ2-7; either TRBD1 or TRBD2 may supply D (7 bases each). The CDR3 length is 16 residues. Germline assignment: CDR1 LGHDT and CDR2 YNNKEL (reference sequence). Trimming took 4 bases from V and 1 from J, leaving 17 bases between them. The CDR3 sequence is CASSRLAGGGSYEQYF. In DNA, the CDR3 is TGTGCCAGCAGCCGACTAGCAGGGGGAGGATCCTACGAGCAGTACTTC.

The chain combines TRBV19 with TRBJ1-5; maybe TRBD1 (5 bases). The ends were cut back, 7 bases at V and 1 base at J, with 11 bases in the middle. The CDR3 is 14 amino acids. Germline V lookup: CDR1 LNHDA, CDR2 SQIVND (reference sequence). The CDR3 spells CASMAGESNQPQHF. DNA for the CDR3: TGTGCCAGTATGGCGGGGGAGAGCAATCAGCCCCAGCATTTT.

The chain employs TRBV7-2 and TRBJ2-2, with D tentatively TRBD1 (5 bases). V lost 3 bases, J lost 5 bases, and 7 bases lay in between. CDR1 is SGHTA and CDR2 is FQGNSA in the germline V gene. This CDR3 is 13 amino acids long. The CDR3 sequence: CASSFQGTGELFF. The CDR3 DNA sequence: TGTGCCAGCAGCTTCCAGGGAACCGGGGAGCTGTTTTTT.

V gene TRBV7-2 combines with J gene TRBJ2-3, with a weak D call TRBD2 (5 bases). The CDR3 extends over 13 amino acids. Germline values: CDR1 SGHTA, CDR2 FQGNSA. V was trimmed by 3 bases and J by 11 bases, leaving 15 bases between them. CDR3 amino acids: CASSLEAPRGQYF. The CDR3 DNA reads TGTGCCAGCAGCTTGGAGGCGCCAAGAGGGCAGTATTTT.

The rearrangement links TRBV5-1 to TRBJ2-7; the D call may be TRBD1 or TRBD2 (6 bases each). Germline loops: CDR1 SGHRS, CDR2 YFSETQ. The V and J ends lost 7 bases and 6 bases respectively, with 17 bases between them. CDR3 length equals 13 residues. The CDR3: CASGRGLSGEQYF. CDR3 DNA sequence: TGCGCCAGCGGCAGGGGCCTTAGCGGCGAGCAGTACTTC.

This rearrangement joins TRBV19 to TRBJ1-5, with 11 bases aligning to TRBD1. The junction had 7 bases not matched to a gene; V was cut back by 4 bases and J by 5 bases. Germline V lookup: CDR1 LNHDA, CDR2 SQIVND (reference sequence). This CDR3 comprises 16 residues. In DNA, the CDR3 is TGTGCCAGTAGTACCCTCGGACAGGGGGCATATCAGCCCCAGCATTTT. Translating gives CASSTLGQGAYQPQHF. The full variable domain, rest sourced from reference TRBV19 and TRBJ1-5, is DGGITQSPKYLFRKEGQNVTLSCEQNLNHDAMYWYRQDPGQGLRLIYYSQIVNDFQKGDIAEGYSVSREKKESFPLTVTSAQKNPTAFYLCASSTLGQGAYQPQHFGDGTRLSIL.

This chain links TRBV5-3 with TRBJ2-1, with a tentative D call TRBD1 (6 bases). TRBV5-3 is an ORF, and what it does is uncertain. Deletions cut 5 bases from V and 3 bases from J, with 15 bases between. The CDR3 contains 15 residues. This CDR3 reads CARRPSGHLYNEQFF. The CDR3 DNA is TGTGCCAGAAGGCCCTCGGGACACCTCTACAATGAGCAGTTCTTC.

The gene calls are TRBV4-1 and TRBJ1-1, with unresolved D. V shed 4 bases and J shed 1 base, with 4 bases lying between them. The CDR3 is made up of 12 amino acids. Germline assignment: CDR1 MGHRA and CDR2 YSYEKL. CDR3 residues: CASSRGNTEAFF. The DNA for the CDR3 is TGCGCCAGCAGCCGGGGGAACACTGAAGCTTTCTTT.

The rearrangement joins TRBV7-8 to TRBJ2-5; D may match TRBD1 or TRBD2 (5 bases each). This CDR3 has 13 residues. V lost 3 bases, J lost 3 bases, and 8 bases lay in between. The germline gives CDR1 SGHVS, CDR2 FQNEAQ. CDR3 amino acids: CASSLRGKETQYF. CDR3 DNA: TGTGCCAGCAGCTTGAGGGGAAAAGAGACCCAGTACTTC.